Following are 31 T cell receptor beta chains from one sample sequenced in a study of blood T cell repertoires in COVID-19. The assay was immunoSEQ multiplex PCR, and TCRdb's table has in-frame clones only and misses some. The table includes about 110,000 clones, almost 80% detected once. The material sequenced was peripheral blood. The receptors were gathered from a woman at least 80 years old with active or convalescent COVID-19.

The chain employs TRBV19 and TRBJ1-2; D call uncertain. Trimming left V 6 bases short and J 0 bases short, with 11 bases between. This CDR3 comprises 14 residues. The germline V gene encodes CDR1 LNHDA and CDR2 SQIVND (reference sequence). CDR3: CASSRLRANYGYTF. CDR3 bases: TGTGCCAGTAGCCGCTTGAGGGCTAACTATGGCTACACCTTC.

This rearrangement joins TRBV10-3 to TRBJ1-2, with TRBD1 identical over 10 bases. The ends lost 6 bases at V and 5 bases at J; junction bases unmatched: 6. This CDR3 spans 14 amino acids. CDR1 ENHRY and CDR2 SYGVKD come from the germline V gene. CDR3 nucleotides: TGTGCCATCAGGGGACAGGGGCCACTTTATGGCTACACCTTC. Protein sequence: CAIRGQGPLYGYTF.

The chain has TRBV19 and TRBJ1-5, with D possibly being TRBD1 (6 bases). Germline V gene lookup returns CDR1 LNHDA and CDR2 SQIVND (reference sequence). Trimming shortened V by 3 bases and J by 6 bases, and 21 bases separated the two germline ends. This CDR3 has 17 residues. CDR3 in amino acids: CASSILGAGGVGQPQHF. CDR3 DNA sequence: TGTGCCAGTAGTATCTTGGGGGCCGGAGGTGTCGGTCAGCCCCAGCATTTT.

The chain uses TRBV5-5 and TRBJ1-2; D gene uncertain. The ends were cut back, 2 bases at V and 2 bases at J, with 10 bases in the middle. CDR1 and CDR2 (germline): SGHKS, YYEKEE (reference sequence). The CDR3 length is 14 residues. CDR3 in amino acids: CASSFTGSNYGYTF. CDR3 nucleotides: TGTGCCAGCAGCTTTACCGGGTCCAACTATGGCTACACCTTC.

This clone was picked up a small number of times. The chain employs TRBV7-9 and TRBJ2-3; 7 bases align to TRBD2. The CDR3 length is 18 residues. The V gene's germline CDR1 is SEHNR and CDR2 FQNEAQ (reference sequence). The V segment lost 2 bases and the J segment 0 bases; nucleotides outside the gene matches: 11. The CDR3 here is CASSLYPPYSGSTDTQYF. Written as DNA, the CDR3 is TGTGCCAGCAGCTTATATCCCCCTTATAGCGGGAGCACAGATACGCAGTATTTT. The complete variable domain, with remaining parts taken from reference TRBV7-9 and TRBJ2-3, reads DTGVSQNPRHKITKRGQNVTFRCDPISEHNRLYWYRQTLGQGPEFLTYFQNEAQLEKSRLLSDRFSAERPKGSFSTLEIQRTEQGDSAMYLCASSLYPPYSGSTDTQYFGPGTRLTVL.

This clone was counted a single time. This chain links TRBV5-4 with TRBJ2-3; tentatively, D is TRBD2 (5 bases). CDR3 length: 19 amino acids. V lost 3 bases and J lost 2, with 25 bases in between. CDR1 SGHNT and CDR2 YYREEE come from the germline V gene (reference sequence). CDR3 in DNA: TGTGCCAGCAGCTCCTCAAGGGTCCTAGCATGGACCAACACAGATACGCAGTATTTT. Its protein is CASSSSRVLAWTNTDTQYF.

This clone was seen just once. The J gene is TRBJ2-3, the V gene TRBV7-9; 9 bases align to TRBD2. CDR3 length: 17 amino acids. After removal of 3 bases from V and 4 bases from J, the junction contained 11 bases not matched to a gene. Germline lookup yields CDR1 SEHNR and CDR2 FQNEAQ (reference sequence). For the CDR3, the DNA is TGTGCCAGCAGCTTGCGGGAGGGCCTTGCGGTAGCAGATACGCAGTATTTT. It specifies CASSLREGLAVADTQYF.

The chain joins TRBV3-1 (or the pseudogene TRBV3-2) to TRBJ1-1; D might be TRBD1 (5 bases). Germline CDR1 LGHDT, CDR2 YNNKEL (reference sequence). With 3 bases removed from V and 7 bases from J, the gap between germline ends came to 9 bases. CDR3 length: 12 residues. In DNA form, the CDR3 reads TGTGCCAGCAGCCAGGCGCAGGGTGAAGCTTTCTTT. This codes for CASSQAQGEAFF.

This chain joins TRBV7-9 and TRBJ2-3, with 9 bases identical to TRBD1. Germline loops: CDR1 SEHNR, CDR2 FQNEAQ (reference sequence). J lost 3 bases, V lost 5 bases, and 15 bases had no gene match. The CDR3 sequence is 18 residues long. CDR3 sequence reads: CASSIPDRGLLSTDTQYF. CDR3 DNA: TGTGCCAGCAGCATCCCGGACAGGGGCCTCCTTTCAACAGATACGCAGTATTTT. Supplemented by reference TRBV7-9 and TRBJ2-3, the full variable domain reads DTGVSQNPRHKITKRGQNVTFRCDPISEHNRLYWYRQTLGQGPEFLTYFQNEAQLEKSRLLSDRFSAERPKGSFSTLEIQRTEQGDSAMYLCASSIPDRGLLSTDTQYFGPGTRLTVL.

The chain carries TRBV5-1 and TRBJ2-3; TRBD2 aligns across 14 bases. CDR3 length: 16 amino acids. The V gene's germline CDR1 is SGHRS and CDR2 YFSETQ. V was clipped by 3 bases and J by 6 bases; unmatched bases: 6. The CDR3 DNA reads TGCGCCAGCAGCTCCGGGACTAGCGGGAGTGGGGATACGCAGTATTTT. Protein: CASSSGTSGSGDTQYF.

This chain uses TRBV7-6 with TRBJ2-1; D is possibly TRBD2 (5 bases). The germline CDR1 and CDR2 sequences are SGHVS and FNYEAQ. This CDR3 spans 17 amino acids. The V and J ends lost 2 bases and 1 base respectively, with 15 bases between them. CDR3: CASSLSLASRSYNEQFF. CDR3 nucleotides: TGTGCCAGCAGCTTAAGTCTCGCTAGCCGATCCTACAATGAGCAGTTCTTC.

In this sample, this clone turned up a few times. The V and J genes are TRBV12-3 or TRBV12-4 and TRBJ1-4; D is unclear. V lost 2 bases to trimming and J lost 8 bases, with 9 bases between them. This CDR3 has 13 residues. The CDR3 DNA reads TGTGCCAGCAGTTTACGGTTCGAGGAAAAACTGTTTTTT. Translated: CASSLRFEEKLFF.

This chain uses TRBV6-5 with TRBJ2-1; 8 bases fit TRBD1. Trimming removed 6 bases from V and 9 bases from J; junction bases left unmatched: 13. Germline assignment: CDR1 MNHEY and CDR2 SVGAGI. The CDR3 extends over 15 amino acids. CDR3 sequence reads: CASRADRAPAGEQFF. The CDR3 DNA follows: TGTGCCAGCAGGGCGGACAGGGCACCAGCGGGTGAGCAGTTCTTC.

V and J are TRBV30 and TRBJ2-7; 7 bases are shared with TRBD2. The CDR3 loop spans 13 amino acids. Germline-derived CDR1 and CDR2 are GTSNPN and SVGIG (reference sequence). V lost 4 bases and J lost 3; bases outside the gene matches: 6. CDR3 in amino acids: CAWTRGDLYEQYF. The CDR3 DNA sequence: TGTGCCTGGACCCGGGGGGATCTCTACGAGCAGTACTTC.

The rearrangement uses TRBV28 and TRBJ1-2, with D unclear. The CDR3 is 13 residues long. Germline lookup yields CDR1 MDHEN and CDR2 SYDVKM. V was pared by 5 bases and J by 6 bases, with 13 bases between. CDR3 bases: TGTGCCAGCAGTAGCCTGTCGGGAGATGGCTACACCTTC. Its protein is CASSSLSGDGYTF.

This chain joins TRBV24-1 and TRBJ2-1, with 7 bases that match TRBD2. Trimming cost V 2 bases and J 6 bases; bases outside gene matches: 3. This CDR3 has 14 amino acids. Germline assignment: CDR1 KGHDR and CDR2 SFDVKD. DNA for the CDR3: TGTGCCACCAGTGATTCACTAGCGCTCAATGAGCAGTTCTTC. This translates into CATSDSLALNEQFF.

The chain recombines TRBV3-1 (or the pseudogene TRBV3-2) with TRBJ1-1, with 10 bases aligning to TRBD1. The CDR3 is made up of 17 amino acids. The V and J ends lost 1 base and 1 base, in that order; junction bases with no gene match: 6. Germline values: CDR1 LGHDT, CDR2 YNNKEL (reference sequence). The CDR3 nucleotides are TGTGCCAGCAGCCAAGGGCCCGGACAGGGGGAGAACACTGAAGCTTTCTTT. Translated: CASSQGPGQGENTEAFF.

This clone was counted between two and nine times. The DNA of the CDR3 is TGTGCCAGCAGCTTCTCTAGCGGGAGGAACTACGAGCAGTACTTC. Its translation: CASSFSSGRNYEQYF. The chain recombines TRBV7-9 with TRBJ2-7; 11 bases map to TRBD2. The junction had 4 bases not matched to a gene; V was cut back by 3 bases and J by 3 bases. Per germline, CDR1 SEHNR and CDR2 FQNEAQ (reference sequence). The CDR3 has 15 residues.

The chain has TRBV2 and TRBJ2-1, with TRBD2 matching over 13 bases. The CDR3 runs 18 residues. J gave up 7 bases and V 6 bases, and 15 bases lay outside the gene matches. Germline CDR1 reads SNHLY; CDR2 reads FYNNEI. In nucleotides, the CDR3 is TGTGCCAGCAGGACATCGCCCTCACTAGCGGGGGGGTCGAATGAGCAGTTCTTC. The encoded protein is CASRTSPSLAGGSNEQFF.

The chain carries TRBV5-4 and TRBJ2-1; 7 positions agree with TRBD2. This CDR3 is 16 amino acids long. V dropped 0 bases and J dropped 5; count of bases not matched to a gene: 8. The germline V gene encodes CDR1 SGHNT and CDR2 YYREEE (reference sequence). CDR3 protein: CASSLVGGGIDNEQFF. The CDR3 region has the DNA TGTGCCAGCAGCTTGGTGGGGGGAGGGATAGACAATGAGCAGTTCTTC.

As DNA, the CDR3 is TGTGCCAGCAGTTTATCAACCCTAGTAAGGTACGACCGGGAGCAGTACTTC. This codes for CASSLSTLVRYDREQYF. The V gene is TRBV28, the J gene TRBJ2-7; unclear D gene. Germline CDR1 MDHEN, CDR2 SYDVKM. V dropped 1 base and J dropped 7 bases, with 23 bases sitting between them. The CDR3 length is 17 residues.

The chain joins TRBV7-2 to TRBJ2-1; the D gene is possibly TRBD1 (6 bases). Per the germline V gene, CDR1 is SGHTA and CDR2 is FQGNSA. The CDR3 runs 15 residues. The ends were cut back, 1 base at V and 4 bases at J, with 11 bases in the middle. The CDR3 loop is CASSLDRVGYNEQFF. The CDR3 DNA is TGTGCCAGCAGCTTAGACAGGGTTGGGTACAATGAGCAGTTCTTC.

The CDR3 protein is CASSSSQGLYGYTF. CDR3 coding DNA: TGTGCCAGCAGTTCTTCACAGGGGCTCTATGGCTACACCTTC. The chain joins TRBV28 to TRBJ1-2; TRBD1 matches at 7 bases. The CDR3 covers 14 residues. CDR1 is MDHEN and CDR2 is SYDVKM in the germline V gene. The trim removed 4 bases at V and 4 bases at J, leaving 6 bases unmatched.

The chain employs TRBV3-1 (or the pseudogene TRBV3-2) and TRBJ1-1; possibly TRBD1 for D (6 bases). V lost 3 bases and J lost 0, with 11 bases in between. In germline, CDR1 is LGHDT, CDR2 YNNKEL (reference sequence). The CDR3 extends over 15 amino acids. CDR3: CASSHPGQLNTEAFF. CDR3 bases: TGTGCCAGCAGCCACCCAGGACAGCTGAACACTGAAGCTTTCTTT.

The chain carries TRBV7-6 and TRBJ2-5, with 8 bases aligning to TRBD1. CDR3 size: 16 residues. Unmatched junction bases numbered 15, after V lost 7 bases and J lost 5 bases. Germline V gives CDR1 SGHVS, CDR2 FNYEAQ. DNA of the CDR3: TGTGCCAGCACCTCACAAGGAGGACAGGGTGGCGAGACCCAGTACTTC. This sequence encodes CASTSQGGQGGETQYF.

The chain uses TRBV5-4 and TRBJ2-1; possible D gene TRBD1, 6 bases. The V end lost 5 bases, the J end lost 4 bases, and 16 bases lay between the germline ends. This CDR3 is built from 15 residues. The V gene's germline CDR1 is SGHNT and CDR2 YYREEE (reference sequence). The CDR3: CASRGSRQEYNEQFF. CDR3 DNA: TGTGCCAGCAGGGGGTCGAGACAGGAGTACAATGAGCAGTTCTTC.

This chain joins TRBV4-3 and TRBJ2-2, with D tentatively TRBD2 (6 bases). Trimming removed 0 bases at V and 1 base at J, with 12 bases between. CDR3 length: 17 residues. Germline CDR1 LGHNA, CDR2 YSLEER. The CDR3 region has the DNA TGCGCCAGCAGCCAAGATGGCGCGGGGAGGAACACCGGGGAGCTGTTTTTT. This gives the protein CASSQDGAGRNTGELFF.

This sequence joins TRBV15 and TRBJ1-2, with D unresolved. This CDR3 contains 15 residues. The V gene's germline CDR1 is LNHNV and CDR2 YYDKDF (reference sequence). Deletions cut 0 bases from V and 2 bases from J, with 10 bases between. The CDR3 protein is CATSRDFASNYGYTF. The CDR3 region has the DNA TGTGCCACCAGCAGAGACTTCGCAAGCAACTATGGCTACACCTTC.

The chain carries TRBV15 and TRBJ1-4, with a weak D call TRBD1 (5 bases). This CDR3 contains 15 residues. CDR1 is LNHNV and CDR2 is YYDKDF in the germline V gene (reference sequence). V lost 4 bases and J 7 bases, leaving 16 bases between the germline ends. CDR3 region: CATSISLDRPEKLFF. The CDR3 coding sequence is TGTGCCACCAGCATCAGCCTCGACAGACCTGAAAAACTGTTTTTT.

The V gene is TRBV5-1, the J gene TRBJ2-1, with TRBD2 matching over 16 bases. Germline lookup yields CDR1 SGHRS and CDR2 YFSETQ. CDR3 length: 19 residues. V dropped 3 bases and J dropped 0; count of bases not matched to a gene: 6. The CDR3 loop reads CASSSAGTSGRGSYNEQFF. The CDR3 coding sequence is TGCGCCAGCAGCTCGGCCGGGACTAGCGGGAGGGGCTCCTACAATGAGCAGTTCTTC.

The CDR3 DNA reads TGTGCCAGCAGTTTAGTGGAGGGTAGTGGCAACATTCAGTACTTC. This gives the protein CASSLVEGSGNIQYF. The gene calls are TRBV28 and TRBJ2-4; a possible D gene is TRBD2 (6 bases). The germline CDR1 and CDR2 sequences are MDHEN and SYDVKM. The ends were cut back, 2 bases at V and 7 bases at J, with 15 bases in the middle. The CDR3 has 15 amino acids.